This T cell receptor beta chain was observed in a study of T cells expressing NK-cell markers. Across the study: Within the sequenced cohort of eight donors, seven exhibited HCMV seropositivity and one was seronegative.

CDR3 length: 15 residues. Germline assignment: CDR1 SNHLY and CDR2 FYNNEI. Study-level points and caveats: The study found these clonotypes also leading the CD3+CD56-NKG2C+ fraction in a few donors.

Making the TCR beta cDNA relied on 5'RACE template switching with UMIs. Using the 5' RACE reads, TCRdb records one entry per CDR3 protein without DNA. The data include around 380,000 distinct CDR3 sequences; the top ten clones carry around 10%. On this clonotype: Its antigen remains unknown.

The source of this sequence is a woman in her forties or fifties in good health. The sample consisted of blood T cells: a sorted CD56 or NKG2C T cell subset, CD4+ or CD8+ T cells, or bulk PBMC T cells (not recorded which). The chain is built from TRBV2 and TRBJ1-2; the D gene TCRdb calls, TRBD1, cannot be checked with no DNA. The CDR3 reads CASSEMTGGFYGYTF.